The subject of this entry is one T cell receptor beta chain. The sample originates from a study of blood T cell repertoires in COVID-19. Background on the study: COVID-19 samples, acute and convalescent, were from the United States, Italy and Spain. In each case, the material was cDNA or gDNA derived from T cells, B-cell-depleted T cells, or PBMCs.

Germline CDR1 is LGHDT and CDR2 is YNNKEL (reference sequence). J lost 2 bases, V lost 4 bases, and 9 bases had no gene match. CDR3 length: 17 residues. Original analysis: Estimated nucleated cell counts came from reference gene primer amplification. The method was immunoSEQ multiplex PCR; TCRdb's version includes in-frame clones alone and lacks a portion of them. V and J calls and clone size are those listed in that table; D and trimming were worked out from the DNA. The sample yields about 14,000 clones, 89% seen once. This chain connects TRBV3-1 (or the pseudogene TRBV3-2) to TRBJ2-3, with 10 positions matching TRBD2. Specimen: peripheral blood. The TCR was taken from a human donor in a cohort sampled during active COVID-19. The CDR3 loop reads CASSPRRLAGPTDTQYF. The CDR3 DNA reads as TGTGCCAGCAGCCCTCGGAGACTAGCGGGCCCCACAGATACGCAGTATTTT.